One sample yielded the 28 T cell receptor beta chains listed below, sequenced in a study of control samples from healthy donors and cancer patients. TCRdb keeps only in-frame clones here, not all; method: immunoSEQ multiplex PCR. The sample records about 98,000 clones, about four fifths being singletons. The sample consisted of blood. These TCRs come from a woman in her twenties or thirties in good health.

This chain connects TRBV5-5 to TRBJ1-5, with 8 bases matching TRBD1. There are 14 residues in the CDR3. J lost 6 bases, V lost 3 bases, and 5 bases had no gene match. Germline V CDR1 and CDR2: SGHKS, YYEKEE (reference sequence). The CDR3 region is CASSSTGVLQPQHF. CDR3 nucleotides: TGTGCCAGCAGCTCGACAGGGGTACTTCAGCCCCAGCATTTT.

The chain recombines TRBV2 with TRBJ1-4; unclear D gene. V was clipped by 5 bases and J by 7 bases, with 17 bases between them. Germline lookup yields CDR1 SNHLY and CDR2 FYNNEI. The CDR3 runs 15 residues. The DNA for the CDR3 is TGTGCCAGCAGTCGCGATCGGACGTGGGGTGAAAAACTGTTTTTT. It translates to CASSRDRTWGEKLFF.

The CDR3 DNA reads TGTGCCTGGAATCCCGGCACAGGGGTTAATCAGCCCCAGCATTTT. Residues: CAWNPGTGVNQPQHF. V usage is TRBV30 and J usage is TRBJ1-5, with 7 bases that match TRBD1. V lost 4 bases and J lost 4; bases outside the gene matches: 10. Germline-derived CDR1 and CDR2 are GTSNPN and SVGIG (reference sequence). The CDR3 contains 15 residues.

There are a few counts of this clone. This rearrangement joins TRBV5-6 to TRBJ1-5; D unresolved. The CDR3 has 15 residues. V was cut by 4 bases and J by 3 bases, with 14 bases left in between. Germline CDR1 and CDR2: SGHDT and YYEEEE. In nucleotides, the CDR3 is TGTGCCAGCAGCGCTACGCCGGGATCCAATCAGCCCCAGCATTTT. This translates into CASSATPGSNQPQHF.

The table lists this clone with a count of one. The gene calls are TRBV15 and TRBJ1-2; 12 bases fit TRBD1. There are 17 residues in the CDR3. Germline V gene sequence: CDR1 LNHNV, CDR2 YYDKDF (reference sequence). The V gene end was trimmed by 3 bases and the J gene end by 0 bases; junction bases not matched to a gene: 5. The CDR3 spells CATSRAGQGASNYGYTF. For the CDR3, the DNA is TGTGCCACCAGCAGGGCGGGACAGGGGGCTTCTAACTATGGCTACACCTTC.

V gene TRBV4-2 combines with J gene TRBJ2-2, with TRBD2 matching over 8 bases. CDR3 size: 16 residues. After removal of 6 bases from V and 3 bases from J, the junction contained 9 bases not matched to a gene. Germline CDR1 is LGHNA and CDR2 is YNFKEQ. The CDR3 DNA follows: TGTGCCAGCAGGTCAGCCCGGGGGGGCCACACCGGGGAGCTGTTTTTT. The encoded protein is CASRSARGGHTGELFF.

This rearrangement joins TRBV10-3 to TRBJ1-1, with 7 bases fitting TRBD1. V was clipped by 6 bases and J by 4 bases; unmatched bases: 8. The CDR3 loop spans 14 amino acids. From germline, CDR1 is ENHRY and CDR2 SYGVKD. CDR3 loop: CAIRTTGQGTEAFF. The CDR3 bases are TGTGCCATCAGGACGACAGGGCAAGGCACTGAAGCTTTCTTT.

The chain couples TRBV14 to TRBJ2-2, with D unclear. Germline loops: CDR1 SGHDN, CDR2 FVKESK. The CDR3 length is 13 residues. V dropped 0 bases and J dropped 7 bases, with 6 bases sitting between them. The CDR3 nucleotides read TGTGCCAGCAGCCAAGATTTGTACGGGGAGCTGTTTTTT. Residues: CASSQDLYGELFF.

V gene TRBV7-7 combines with J gene TRBJ1-3; D possibly corresponds to TRBD1 (5 bases). Germline CDR1 is SSHAT and CDR2 is FNYEAQ (reference sequence). CDR3 length: 15 residues. V was shortened by 4 bases and J by 2 bases, with 12 bases between the two germline ends. CDR3 loop: CASSSRNRTGNTIYF. As DNA, the CDR3 is TGTGCCAGCAGCTCACGGAACAGGACTGGAAACACCATATATTTT.

The CDR3 loop is CASSLAAGGTDGYTF. The DNA of the CDR3 is TGCGCCAGCAGCTTGGCGGCAGGGGGTACGGATGGCTACACCTTC. J is TRBJ1-2 and V is TRBV5-1; the match to TRBD1 covers 7 bases. The CDR3 sequence is 15 residues long. V shed 0 bases and J 6 bases; nucleotides not matched to a gene: 8. In germline, CDR1 is SGHRS, CDR2 YFSETQ.

The V call is TRBV15, the J call TRBJ2-7; 16 bases map to TRBD2. J lost 2 bases, V lost 2 bases, and 12 bases had no gene match. Per germline, CDR1 LNHNV and CDR2 YYDKDF (reference sequence). CDR3 size: 20 residues. The CDR3 sequence is CATSRPSGTSGGGNTYEQYF. The CDR3 nucleotides read TGTGCCACCAGCAGACCAAGCGGGACTAGCGGGGGGGGAAACACCTACGAGCAGTACTTC.

This clone came up a few times. V gene TRBV13 combines with J gene TRBJ2-7, with D hard to call. Trimming took 4 bases from V and 5 from J, leaving 12 bases between them. This CDR3 spans 13 amino acids. CDR1 and CDR2 from the germline V gene are PRHDT and FYEKMQ (reference sequence). The CDR3 nucleotides read TGTGCCAGCAGCTCCCCCCGGACCCACGAGCAGTACTTC. Translated: CASSSPRTHEQYF.

This clone has only one observation. The V gene is TRBV6-5, the J gene TRBJ1-1, with D unresolved. V was trimmed by 6 bases and J by 7 bases, leaving 12 bases between them. CDR3 size: 12 residues. CDR1 MNHEY and CDR2 SVGAGI come from the germline V gene. CDR3: CASSLYSGEAFF. Here the CDR3 DNA reads TGTGCCAGCAGCCTATACTCAGGTGAAGCTTTCTTT.

A single count supports this clone. The rearrangement joins TRBV9 to TRBJ1-1, with D possibly matching TRBD1 (6 bases). Between the trimmed V and J ends, which lost 0 bases and 11 bases, there was a span of 14 bases. CDR3 length: 13 residues. CDR1 SGDLS and CDR2 YYNGEE come from the germline V gene. CDR3 DNA: TGTGCCAGCAGCGTAGCTCCAGGGGACGAGGCTTTCTTT. Translating it yields CASSVAPGDEAFF.

This chain uses TRBV7-3 with TRBJ1-2; maybe TRBD1 (5 bases). The CDR3 is 13 residues long. The ends were cut back, 1 base at V and 5 bases at J, with 8 bases in the middle. Germline loops: CDR1 SGHTA, CDR2 FQGTGA. The CDR3 loop is CASSLIAGYGYTF. The CDR3 nucleotides are TGTGCCAGCAGCTTAATCGCAGGGTATGGCTACACCTTC.

The chain carries TRBV9 and TRBJ2-1, with 10 bases that match TRBD2. This CDR3 contains 15 residues. The V segment lost 1 base and the J segment 9 bases; nucleotides outside the gene matches: 7. CDR1 and CDR2 from the germline V gene are SGDLS and YYNGEE. This CDR3 reads CASSVRSGGATEQFF. In DNA, the CDR3 is TGTGCCAGCAGCGTACGAAGCGGGGGGGCCACTGAGCAGTTCTTC.

This clone was observed a few times. The V gene is TRBV10-3, the J gene TRBJ1-1, with D possibly being TRBD1 (5 bases). Trimming stripped 7 bases from V and 8 bases from J, with 11 bases between. The CDR3 spans 11 residues. Germline V gene data show CDR1 as ENHRY and CDR2 as SYGVKD. DNA for the CDR3: TGTGCCATCATACGAGGGGACGAAGCTTTCTTT. Its translation is CAIIRGDEAFF.

Only one count was recorded for this clone. The rearrangement joins TRBV10-3 to TRBJ1-2, with a tentative D call TRBD1 (6 bases). CDR3 length equals 16 residues. Trimming cost V 11 bases and J 8 bases, with 30 bases left between them. Germline lookup yields CDR1 ENHRY and CDR2 SYGVKD. The CDR3 sequence is CAGASGQHPSSGGYTF. The CDR3, as DNA: TGTGCCGGAGCTTCCGGACAGCATCCGTCTTCAGGGGGCTACACCTTC.

The chain is built from TRBV7-2 and TRBJ2-1; 7 nucleotides line up with TRBD2. The CDR3 has 15 residues. V shed 1 base, J shed 7 bases, and the junction held 7 bases outside the gene matches. CDR1 is SGHTA, CDR2 FQGNSA, per germline. CDR3 in amino acids: CASSLGGLAVNEQFF. The CDR3 DNA sequence: TGTGCCAGCAGCTTAGGAGGTCTAGCGGTGAATGAGCAGTTCTTC.

This sequence joins TRBV12-5 and TRBJ1-3; D may be TRBD1 (5 bases). Trimming left V 6 bases short and J 0 bases short, with 15 bases between. Germline-derived CDR1 and CDR2 are LGHNT and FRNRAP. The CDR3 is 16 amino acids. CDR3 in DNA: TGTGCTAGTGGCTCTCCGAGGGGCAACTCTGGAAACACCATATATTTT. Protein sequence: CASGSPRGNSGNTIYF.

V gene TRBV5-6 combines with J gene TRBJ1-2; D is unclear. CDR3 length: 13 residues. Germline V gene lookup returns CDR1 SGHDT and CDR2 YYEEEE. Trimming removed 0 bases from V and 7 bases from J, with 10 bases in between. The CDR3 DNA is TGTGCCAGCAGCTTGGCGAGGGCCTCTGGCTACACCTTC. It translates to CASSLARASGYTF. Full variable domain (rest looked up from reference TRBV5-6 and TRBJ1-2): DAGVTQSPTHLIKTRGQQVTLRCSPKSGHDTVSWYQQALGQGPQFIFQYYEEEERQRGNFPDRFSGHQFPNYSSELNVNALLLGDSALYLCASSLARASGYTFGSGTRLTVV.

The CDR3 nucleotides read TGTGCCAGCAGCGAAAGGCCCCGGGGTTACAATGAGCAGTTCTTC. Protein product: CASSERPRGYNEQFF. The chain joins TRBV7-3 to TRBJ2-1; tentative D call: TRBD2 (5 bases). V lost 5 bases and J lost 4, with 15 bases in between. This CDR3 spans 15 amino acids. Germline CDR1 SGHTA, CDR2 FQGTGA.

The chain combines TRBV5-1 with TRBJ2-5, with TRBD2 as a possible D gene (6 bases). The germline V gene encodes CDR1 SGHRS and CDR2 YFSETQ. V gave up 1 base and J gave up 2 bases, with 12 bases separating them. The CDR3 extends over 15 amino acids. The CDR3 DNA sequence: TGCGCCAGCAGCTTGTCTAGCGCGGCTCAAGAGACCCAGTACTTC. Translated: CASSLSSAAQETQYF.

CDR3 bases: TGCAGCGGGGCCGCAGGGTACACTGAAGCTTTCTTT. Protein: CSGAAGYTEAFF. The chain carries TRBV29-1 and TRBJ1-1; a possible D gene is TRBD1 (5 bases). This CDR3 comprises 12 residues. From germline, CDR1 is SQVTM and CDR2 ANQGSEA. V lost 7 bases and J lost 3, with 12 bases in between.

This clone counts as medium-sized (0.01 to 0.1%). The chain uses TRBV6-1 and TRBJ2-3, with D uncertain. The CDR3 totals 13 residues. Germline CDR1 and CDR2: MNHNS and SASEGT. Trimming shortened V by 1 base and J by 1 base, and 3 bases separated the two germline ends. The CDR3 sequence is CASSEGGTDTQYF. CDR3 nucleotide sequence: TGTGCCAGCAGTGAAGGGGGCACAGATACGCAGTATTTT.

This sequence joins TRBV7-9 and TRBJ2-1, with 7 bases matching TRBD1. Germline trimming cut 5 bases from V and 1 base from J; bases unmatched to any gene: 11. There are 17 residues in the CDR3. Germline V CDR1 and CDR2: SEHNR, FQNEAQ (reference sequence). CDR3 coding DNA: TGTGCCAGCAGCGTTTCTCAGGGGGATTCATCCTACAATGAGCAGTTCTTC. The encoded protein is CASSVSQGDSSYNEQFF. Variable domain in full (rest from reference TRBV7-9 and TRBJ2-1): DTGVSQNPRHKITKRGQNVTFRCDPISEHNRLYWYRQTLGQGPEFLTYFQNEAQLEKSRLLSDRFSAERPKGSFSTLEIQRTEQGDSAMYLCASSVSQGDSSYNEQFFGPGTRLTVL.

V is TRBV2 and J is TRBJ1-1; TRBD1 matches at 7 bases. V was pared by 7 bases and J by 1 base, with 12 bases of the junction left unmatched. The V gene's germline CDR1 is SNHLY and CDR2 FYNNEI. The CDR3 totals 16 residues. The CDR3 region is CASNRAWDSENTEAFF. Here the CDR3 DNA reads TGTGCCAGCAATAGAGCCTGGGACAGTGAGAACACTGAAGCTTTCTTT.

As for this clone: Other DNA sequences in this specimen translate into the identical CDR3. V usage is TRBV4-3 and J usage is TRBJ1-6; D gene uncertain. V was clipped by 0 bases and J by 9 bases, with 9 bases between them. Germline V lookup: CDR1 LGHNA, CDR2 YSLEER. The CDR3 contains 14 residues. CDR3 in DNA: TGCGCCAGCAGCCAAGAAGGCCAAGTTTCACCCCTCCACTTT. Protein sequence: CASSQEGQVSPLHF.